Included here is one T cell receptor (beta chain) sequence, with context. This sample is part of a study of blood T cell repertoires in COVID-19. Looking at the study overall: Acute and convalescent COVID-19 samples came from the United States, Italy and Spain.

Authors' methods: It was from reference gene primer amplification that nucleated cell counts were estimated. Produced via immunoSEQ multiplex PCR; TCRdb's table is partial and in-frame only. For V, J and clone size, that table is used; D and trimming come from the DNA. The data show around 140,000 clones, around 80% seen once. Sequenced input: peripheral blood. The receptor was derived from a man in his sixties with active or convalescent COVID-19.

CDR3 in amino acids: CASSSTAGTGLEKLFF. The DNA of the CDR3 is TGTGCCAGCAGTTCAACGGCCGGGACAGGGCTCGAAAAACTGTTTTTT. V usage is TRBV27 and J usage is TRBJ1-4; 9 bases line up with TRBD1. The CDR3 covers 16 residues. CDR1 and CDR2 (germline): MNHEY, SMNVEV (reference sequence). Unmatched junction bases numbered 11, after V lost 4 bases and J lost 8 bases.